This T cell receptor beta chain was sequenced in a study of cytomegalovirus exposure and HLA in healthy donors. Study-level results: In an earlier analysis, most TCR beta V segments were productive about 87% or about 30% of the time. A later analysis showed that HLA-associated TCR beta chains had undergone more clonal expansion than equally common others.

With regard to this clone: The target antigen is unknown.

This CDR3 region has 12 residues. The ends lost 5 bases at V and 15 bases at J; junction bases unmatched: 9. The germline gives CDR1 ENHRY, CDR2 SYGVKD. The PCR used 60 Vbeta and 13 Jbeta primers. Profiling relied on immunoSEQ multiplex PCR, and the TCRdb table lists in-frame clones only, not all of them. In the table there are 130,000 or so clones, around 66% of which are singletons. This sequence was found in a woman aged 55-70 years in good health and CMV-seronegative. The chain uses TRBV10-3 and TRBJ2-1; 8 bases fit TRBD2. Sequencing was performed on PBMCs. This chain's CDR3 is CAISSSGILGFF. In DNA, the CDR3 is TGTGCCATCAGTAGTAGCGGGATATTAGGGTTCTTC.